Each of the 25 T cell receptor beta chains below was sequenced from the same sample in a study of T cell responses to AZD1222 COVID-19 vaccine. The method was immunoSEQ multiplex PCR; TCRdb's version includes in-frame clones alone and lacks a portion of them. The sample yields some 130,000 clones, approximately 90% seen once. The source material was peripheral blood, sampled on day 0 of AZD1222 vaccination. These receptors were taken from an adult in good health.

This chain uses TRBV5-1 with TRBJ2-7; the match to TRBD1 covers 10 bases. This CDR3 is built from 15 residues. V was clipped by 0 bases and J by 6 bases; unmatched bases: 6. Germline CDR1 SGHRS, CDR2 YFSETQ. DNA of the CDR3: TGCGCCAGCAGCTTGGAAGCGACAGGGGGCTTCGAGCAGTACTTC. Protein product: CASSLEATGGFEQYF.

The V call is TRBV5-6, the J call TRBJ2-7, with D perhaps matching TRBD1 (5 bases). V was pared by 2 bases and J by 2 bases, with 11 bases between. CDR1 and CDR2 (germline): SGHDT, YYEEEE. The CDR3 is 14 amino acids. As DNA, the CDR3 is TGTGCCAGCAGCTTCAACAGGCTCCCCTACGAGCAGTACTTC. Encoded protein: CASSFNRLPYEQYF.

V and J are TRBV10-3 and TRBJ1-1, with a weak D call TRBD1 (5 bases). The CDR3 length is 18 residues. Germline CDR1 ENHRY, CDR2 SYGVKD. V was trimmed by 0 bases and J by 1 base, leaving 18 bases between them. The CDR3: CAISESPSWGDGNTEAFF. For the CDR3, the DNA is TGTGCCATCAGTGAGTCCCCCTCCTGGGGGGACGGGAACACTGAAGCTTTCTTT.

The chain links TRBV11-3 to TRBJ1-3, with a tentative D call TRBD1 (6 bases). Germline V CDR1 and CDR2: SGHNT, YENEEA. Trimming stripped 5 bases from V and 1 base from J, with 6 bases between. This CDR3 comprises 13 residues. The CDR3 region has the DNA TGTGCCAGCAGCACAGGGTCTGGAAACACCATATATTTT. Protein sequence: CASSTGSGNTIYF.

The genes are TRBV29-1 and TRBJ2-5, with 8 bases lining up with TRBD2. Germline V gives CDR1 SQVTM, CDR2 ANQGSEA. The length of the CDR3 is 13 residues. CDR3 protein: CAAEASGPIWQYF. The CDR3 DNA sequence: TGCGCCGCTGAGGCTAGCGGGCCCATTTGGCAGTACTTC.

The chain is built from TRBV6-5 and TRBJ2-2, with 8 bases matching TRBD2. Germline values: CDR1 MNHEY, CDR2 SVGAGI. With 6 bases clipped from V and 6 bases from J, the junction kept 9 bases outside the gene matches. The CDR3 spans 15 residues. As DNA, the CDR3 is TGTGCCAGCAGGGAGACACGGGGGGGACCCGGGGAGCTGTTTTTT. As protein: CASRETRGGPGELFF.

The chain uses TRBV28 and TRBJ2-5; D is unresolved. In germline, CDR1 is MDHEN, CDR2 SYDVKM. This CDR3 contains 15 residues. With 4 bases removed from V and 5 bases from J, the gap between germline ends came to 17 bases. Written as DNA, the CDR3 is TGTGCCAGCAGTTCTGGGAAGGGCTTGAGGGAGACCCAGTACTTC. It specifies CASSSGKGLRETQYF.

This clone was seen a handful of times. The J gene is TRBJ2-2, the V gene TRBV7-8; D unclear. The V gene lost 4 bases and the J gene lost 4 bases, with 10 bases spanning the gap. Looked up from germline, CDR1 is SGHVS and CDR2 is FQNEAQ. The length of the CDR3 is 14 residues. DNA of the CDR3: TGTGCCAGCAGCTCACCGGTCCCCACCGGGGAGCTGTTTTTT. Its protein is CASSSPVPTGELFF.

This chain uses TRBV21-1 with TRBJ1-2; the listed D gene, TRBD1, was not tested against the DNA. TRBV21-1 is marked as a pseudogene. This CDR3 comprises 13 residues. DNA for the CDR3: TGTGCCAGCCTCCGGGACAGGGATCATGGCTACACCTTC. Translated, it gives CASLRDRDHGYTF.

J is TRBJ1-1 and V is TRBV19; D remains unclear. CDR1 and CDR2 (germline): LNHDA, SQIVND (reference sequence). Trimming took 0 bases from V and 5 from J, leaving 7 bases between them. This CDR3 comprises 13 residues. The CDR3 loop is CASSIDVRTEAFF. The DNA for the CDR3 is TGTGCCAGTAGTATAGATGTGAGGACTGAAGCTTTCTTT.

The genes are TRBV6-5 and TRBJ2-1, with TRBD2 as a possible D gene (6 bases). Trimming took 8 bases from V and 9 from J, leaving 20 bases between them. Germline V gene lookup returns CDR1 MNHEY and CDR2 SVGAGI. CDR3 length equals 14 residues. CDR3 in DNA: TGTGCCAGCGGGACTTTTTGGGGGAGCGGTGAGCAGTTCTTC. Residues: CASGTFWGSGEQFF.

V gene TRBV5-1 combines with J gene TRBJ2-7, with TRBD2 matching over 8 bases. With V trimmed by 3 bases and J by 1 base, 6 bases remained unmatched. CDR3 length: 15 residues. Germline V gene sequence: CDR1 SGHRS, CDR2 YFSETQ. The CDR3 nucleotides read TGCGCCAGCAGCTCCGGGACTAGTAATTCCTACGAGCAGTACTTC. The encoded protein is CASSSGTSNSYEQYF.

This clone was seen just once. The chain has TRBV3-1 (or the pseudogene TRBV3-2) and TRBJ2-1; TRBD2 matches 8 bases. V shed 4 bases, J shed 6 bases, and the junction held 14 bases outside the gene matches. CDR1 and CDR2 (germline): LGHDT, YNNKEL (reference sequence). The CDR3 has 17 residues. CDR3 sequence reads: CASSLPRLSGRGNEQFF. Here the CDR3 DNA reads TGTGCCAGCAGCCTCCCCCGGTTAAGCGGGAGAGGCAATGAGCAGTTCTTC.

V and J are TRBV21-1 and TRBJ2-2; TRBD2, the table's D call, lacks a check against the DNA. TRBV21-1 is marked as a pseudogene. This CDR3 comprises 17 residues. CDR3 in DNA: TGTGCCAGCAGCAAAAGGGGGAGCGGGGCGAACACCGGGGAGCTGTTTTTT. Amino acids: CASSKRGSGANTGELFF.

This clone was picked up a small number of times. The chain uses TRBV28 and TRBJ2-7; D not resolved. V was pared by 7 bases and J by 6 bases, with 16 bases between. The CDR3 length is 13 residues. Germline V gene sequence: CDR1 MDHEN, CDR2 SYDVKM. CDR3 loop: CASNQSPFFEQYF. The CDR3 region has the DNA TGTGCCAGCAACCAGTCCCCTTTTTTCGAGCAGTACTTC.

CDR3 bases: TGCGCCAGCAGCTTGGAAGGAGCCAAAAACATTCAGTACTTC. As protein: CASSLEGAKNIQYF. This chain uses TRBV5-1 with TRBJ2-4; D ambiguous. This CDR3 comprises 14 residues. V lost 0 bases and J lost 0, with 4 bases in between. From germline, CDR1 is SGHRS and CDR2 YFSETQ.

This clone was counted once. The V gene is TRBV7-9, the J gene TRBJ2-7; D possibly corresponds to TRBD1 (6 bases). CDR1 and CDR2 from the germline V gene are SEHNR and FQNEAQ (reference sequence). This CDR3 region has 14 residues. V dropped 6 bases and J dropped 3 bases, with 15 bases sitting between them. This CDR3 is CASSPEGRGYEQYF. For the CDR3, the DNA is TGTGCCAGCAGTCCGGAAGGCAGGGGCTACGAGCAGTACTTC.

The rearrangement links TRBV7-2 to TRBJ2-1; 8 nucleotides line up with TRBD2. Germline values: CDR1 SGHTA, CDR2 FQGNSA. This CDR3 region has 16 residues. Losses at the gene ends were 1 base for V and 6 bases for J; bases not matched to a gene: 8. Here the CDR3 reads CASSLGRLARGNEQFF. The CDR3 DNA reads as TGTGCCAGCAGCTTAGGGAGACTAGCGAGGGGCAATGAGCAGTTCTTC.

The CDR3 sequence: CASSPPSTQGGTQYF. Here the CDR3 DNA reads TGTGCCAGCAGCCCTCCGTCCACACAAGGGGGGACCCAGTACTTC. The chain carries TRBV28 and TRBJ2-5, with D possibly being TRBD1 (6 bases). The CDR3 runs 15 residues. V was shortened by 6 bases and J by 7 bases, with 21 bases between the two germline ends. The germline V gene has CDR1 MDHEN and CDR2 SYDVKM.

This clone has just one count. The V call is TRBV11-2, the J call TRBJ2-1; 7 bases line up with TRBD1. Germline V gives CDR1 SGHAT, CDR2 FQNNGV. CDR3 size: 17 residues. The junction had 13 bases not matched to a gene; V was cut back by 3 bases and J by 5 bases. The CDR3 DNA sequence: TGTGCCAGCAGCTTCGTGTCAGGGGGTAAGGGGAACAATGAGCAGTTCTTC. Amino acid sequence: CASSFVSGGKGNNEQFF.

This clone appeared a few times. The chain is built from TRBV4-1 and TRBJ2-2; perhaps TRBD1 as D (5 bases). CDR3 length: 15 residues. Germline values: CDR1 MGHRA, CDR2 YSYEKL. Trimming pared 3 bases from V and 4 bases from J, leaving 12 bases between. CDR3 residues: CASSQGRASTGELFF. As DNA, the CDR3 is TGCGCCAGCAGCCAGGGCAGGGCAAGCACCGGGGAGCTGTTTTTT.

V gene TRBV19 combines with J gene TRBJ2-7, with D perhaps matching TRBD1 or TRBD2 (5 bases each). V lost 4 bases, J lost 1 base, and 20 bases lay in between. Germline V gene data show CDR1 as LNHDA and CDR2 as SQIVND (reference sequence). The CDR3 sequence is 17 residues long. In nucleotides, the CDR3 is TGTGCCAGTAGTACGTCAATCCGGGACCGCCTATCCTACGAGCAGTACTTC. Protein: CASSTSIRDRLSYEQYF.

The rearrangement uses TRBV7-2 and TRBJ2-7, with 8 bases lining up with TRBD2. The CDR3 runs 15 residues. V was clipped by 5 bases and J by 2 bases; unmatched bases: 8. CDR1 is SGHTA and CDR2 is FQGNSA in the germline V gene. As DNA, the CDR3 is TGTGCCAGCAGCACAGGACTAGCTAGGGCCTACGAGCAGTACTTC. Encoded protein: CASSTGLARAYEQYF.

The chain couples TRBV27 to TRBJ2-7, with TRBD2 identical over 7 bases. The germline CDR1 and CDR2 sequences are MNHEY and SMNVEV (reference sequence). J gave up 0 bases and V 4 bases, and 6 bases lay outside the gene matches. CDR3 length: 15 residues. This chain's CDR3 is CASSSASGLSYEQYF. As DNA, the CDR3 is TGTGCCAGCAGTTCGGCTAGCGGACTCTCCTACGAGCAGTACTTC.

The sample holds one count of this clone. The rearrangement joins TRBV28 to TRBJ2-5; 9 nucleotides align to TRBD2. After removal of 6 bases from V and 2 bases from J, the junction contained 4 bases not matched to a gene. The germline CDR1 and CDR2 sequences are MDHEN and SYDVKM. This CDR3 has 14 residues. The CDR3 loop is CASSRSGRQETQYF. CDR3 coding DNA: TGTGCCAGCAGCCGAAGCGGGAGGCAAGAGACCCAGTACTTC. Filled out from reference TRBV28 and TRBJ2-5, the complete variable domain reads DVKVTQSSRYLVKRTGEKVFLECVQDMDHENMFWYRQDPGLGLRLIYFSYDVKMKEKGDIPEGYSVSREKKERFSLILESASTNQTSMYLCASSRSGRQETQYFGPGTRLLVL.